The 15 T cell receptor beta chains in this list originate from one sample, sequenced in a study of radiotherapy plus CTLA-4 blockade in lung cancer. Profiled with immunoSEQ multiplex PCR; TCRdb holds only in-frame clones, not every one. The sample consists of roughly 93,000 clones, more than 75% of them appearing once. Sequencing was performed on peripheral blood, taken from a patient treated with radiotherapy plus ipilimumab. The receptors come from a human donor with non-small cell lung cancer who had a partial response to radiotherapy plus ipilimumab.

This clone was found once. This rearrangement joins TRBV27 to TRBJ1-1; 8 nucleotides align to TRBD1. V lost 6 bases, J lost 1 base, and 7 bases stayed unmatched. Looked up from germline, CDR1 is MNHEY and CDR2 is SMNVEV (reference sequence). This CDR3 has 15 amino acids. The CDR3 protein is CASRPLDRGNTEAFF. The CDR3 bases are TGTGCCAGCAGACCACTTGACAGGGGGAACACTGAAGCTTTCTTT.

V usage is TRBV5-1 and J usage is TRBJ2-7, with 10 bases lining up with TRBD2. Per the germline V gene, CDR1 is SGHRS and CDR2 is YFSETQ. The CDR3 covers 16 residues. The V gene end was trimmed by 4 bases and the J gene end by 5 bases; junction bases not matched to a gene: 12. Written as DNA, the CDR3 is TGCGCCAGCAGCGGTGCTTTGAGCGGGAGGGTCAACGAGCAGTACTTC. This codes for CASSGALSGRVNEQYF. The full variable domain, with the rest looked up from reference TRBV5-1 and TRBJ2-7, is KAGVTQTPRYLIKTRGQQVTLSCSPISGHRSVSWYQQTPGQGLQFLFEYFSETQRNKGNFPGRFSGRQFSNSRSEMNVSTLELGDSALYLCASSGALSGRVNEQYFGPGTRLTVT.

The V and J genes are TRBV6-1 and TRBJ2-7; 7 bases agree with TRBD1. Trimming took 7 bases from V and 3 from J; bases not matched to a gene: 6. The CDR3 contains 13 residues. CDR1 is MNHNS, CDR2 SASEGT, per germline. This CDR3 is CASTFRQGYEQYF. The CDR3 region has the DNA TGTGCCAGCACTTTCAGACAGGGCTACGAGCAGTACTTC.

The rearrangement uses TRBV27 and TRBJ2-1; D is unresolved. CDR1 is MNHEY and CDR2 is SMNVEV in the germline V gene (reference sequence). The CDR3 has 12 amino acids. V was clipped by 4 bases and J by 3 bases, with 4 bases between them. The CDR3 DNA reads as TGTGCCAGCAGTTCCTTCTACAATGAGCAGTTCTTC. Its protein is CASSSFYNEQFF.

CDR3 nucleotide sequence: TGTGCCAGCAGCTCCGACAGGGCAGGGGCCGGGGAGCTGTTTTTT. This codes for CASSSDRAGAGELFF. This chain uses TRBV7-3 with TRBJ2-2; 7 nucleotides match TRBD1. Germline CDR1 SGHTA, CDR2 FQGTGA. The CDR3 has 15 residues. Losses at the gene ends were 4 bases for V and 6 bases for J; bases not matched to a gene: 8.

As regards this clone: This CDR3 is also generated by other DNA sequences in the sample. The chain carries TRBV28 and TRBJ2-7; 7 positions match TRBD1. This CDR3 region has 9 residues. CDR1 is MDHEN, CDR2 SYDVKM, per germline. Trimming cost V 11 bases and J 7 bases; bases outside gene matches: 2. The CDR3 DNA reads TGTGCCTCAGGGGGAGAGCAGTACTTC. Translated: CASGGEQYF.

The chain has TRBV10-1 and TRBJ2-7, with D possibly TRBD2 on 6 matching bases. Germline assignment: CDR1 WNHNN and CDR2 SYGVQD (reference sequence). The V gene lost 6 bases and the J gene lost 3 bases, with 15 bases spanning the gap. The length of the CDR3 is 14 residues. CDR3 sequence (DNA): TGCGCCAGCAGCCAGGGACTCTCGGGCTACGAGCAGTACTTC. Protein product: CASSQGLSGYEQYF.

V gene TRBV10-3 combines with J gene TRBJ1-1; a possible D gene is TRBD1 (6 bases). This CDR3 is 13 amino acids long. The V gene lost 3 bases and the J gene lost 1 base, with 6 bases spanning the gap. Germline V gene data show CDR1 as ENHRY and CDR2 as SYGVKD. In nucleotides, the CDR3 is TGTGCCATCAGTGAAGGGGGGAACACTGAAGCTTTCTTT. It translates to CAISEGGNTEAFF.

The CDR3 region has the DNA TGTGCCAGCAGCTTGGAACCCAGGGAGACCCAGTACTTC. The encoded protein is CASSLEPRETQYF. The chain uses TRBV7-3 and TRBJ2-5; D remains unclear. This CDR3 has 13 residues. Germline assignment: CDR1 SGHTA and CDR2 FQGTGA. Trimming shortened V by 3 bases and J by 5 bases, and 10 bases separated the two germline ends.

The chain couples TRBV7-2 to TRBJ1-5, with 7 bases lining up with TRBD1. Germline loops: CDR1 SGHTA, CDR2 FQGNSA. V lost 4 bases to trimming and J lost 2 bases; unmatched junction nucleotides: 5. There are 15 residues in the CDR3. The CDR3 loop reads CASSSTGLGNQPQHF. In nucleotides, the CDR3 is TGTGCCAGCAGCTCGACAGGGTTGGGCAATCAGCCCCAGCATTTT.

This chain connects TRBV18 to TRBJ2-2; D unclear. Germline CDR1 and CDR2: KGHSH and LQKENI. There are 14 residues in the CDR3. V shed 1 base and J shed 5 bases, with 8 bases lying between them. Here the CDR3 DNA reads TGTGCCAGCTCACCACTCTACGAGACCGGGGAGCTGTTTTTT. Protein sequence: CASSPLYETGELFF.

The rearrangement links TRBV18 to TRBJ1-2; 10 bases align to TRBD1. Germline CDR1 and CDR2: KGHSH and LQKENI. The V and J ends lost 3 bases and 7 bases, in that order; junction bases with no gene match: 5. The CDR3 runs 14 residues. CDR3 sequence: CASSPDRGQSGYTF. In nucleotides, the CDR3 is TGTGCCAGCTCACCCGACAGGGGGCAAAGTGGCTACACCTTC.

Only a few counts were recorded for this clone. CDR3 amino acids: CASGRGDTQYF. The DNA of the CDR3 is TGTGCTAGTGGCAGAGGGGATACGCAGTATTTT. The rearrangement joins TRBV12-5 to TRBJ2-3; perhaps TRBD2 as D (5 bases). This CDR3 region has 11 residues. Germline V gene sequence: CDR1 LGHNT, CDR2 FRNRAP. V gave up 6 bases and J gave up 6 bases, with 7 bases separating them.

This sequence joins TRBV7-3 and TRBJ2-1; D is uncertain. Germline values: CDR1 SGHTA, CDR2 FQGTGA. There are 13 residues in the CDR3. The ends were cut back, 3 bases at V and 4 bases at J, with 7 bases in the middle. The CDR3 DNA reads TGTGCCAGCAGCTTGGGCATATACAATGAGCAGTTCTTC. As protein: CASSLGIYNEQFF.

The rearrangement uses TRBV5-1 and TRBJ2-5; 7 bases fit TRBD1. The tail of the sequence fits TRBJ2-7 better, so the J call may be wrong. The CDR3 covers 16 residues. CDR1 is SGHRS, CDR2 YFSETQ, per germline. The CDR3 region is CASSTGQRESFYEQYF. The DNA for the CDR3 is TGCGCCAGCAGCACGGGACAGAGAGAGTCCTTCTACGAGCAGTACTTC.